The 21 T cell receptor beta chains below were found in one sample sequenced in a study of T-cell reconstitution after alpha-beta-depleted transplantation in children (dated by TCRdb to 2016 to 2017). Library preparation employed PCR. Sequencing instrument: Illumina HiSeq 2500. TCR library preparation used molecular barcoding, with unique molecular identifiers applied to normalize quantification of the TCRbeta repertoire. TCRdb redid the processing of the public reads, applying fastp at Q25 and MiXCR, and retained in-frame beta chains. Every distinct CDR3 protein forms one entry, paired with its most common genes and DNA. The sample table records approximately 79,000 distinct CDR3 sequences; around 18% of these occur just once. 45% to 55% of the sample is in the top ten clones. Sample treatment or condition, as interpreted from the label and publication: allogeneic hematopoietic cell transplantation with graft depleted of TCRalphabeta T cells and CD19 B cells.

This sample comprised PBMCs, mostly from graft donor cells, obtained 360 days after TCRalphabeta/CD19-depleted stem cell transplant. The receptors originated from a male patient aged 2 to 10 who had a stem cell transplant for acute lymphoblastic leukemia, so the T cells may come from the graft donor.

In this sample, this clonotype turned up a few times. The chain joins TRBV12-3 or TRBV12-4 to TRBJ1-5; D not resolved. CDR3 size: 16 residues. The V and J ends lost 3 bases and 0 bases respectively, with 12 bases between them. CDR3 DNA: TGTGCCAGCAGTTTTGTCCTTCCGAGTAGCAATCAGCCCCAGCATTTT. Translating gives CASSFVLPSSNQPQHF.

The V call is TRBV20-1, the J call TRBJ2-1, with 13 positions matching TRBD2. The CDR3 runs 17 residues. The junction had 8 bases not matched to a gene; V was cut back by 0 bases and J by 6 bases. Germline CDR1 DFQATT, CDR2 SNEGSKA (reference sequence). The CDR3 sequence is CSARDPLAGGPSNEQFF. The DNA for the CDR3 is TGCAGTGCTAGAGATCCACTAGCGGGAGGGCCGTCCAATGAGCAGTTCTTC.

This clonotype turned up a few times. The chain employs TRBV5-1 and TRBJ1-1, with 9 bases that match TRBD1. Germline assignment: CDR1 SGHRS and CDR2 YFSETQ. CDR3 length: 14 residues. The ends lost 4 bases at V and 12 bases at J; junction bases unmatched: 13. CDR3 sequence (DNA): TGCGCCAGCAGCGCCGGACAGGGGCGCGGTAAAACTTTCTTT. Residues: CASSAGQGRGKTFF.

This clonotype was detected a few times. The V and J genes are TRBV11-3 and TRBJ2-3, with a possible D match to TRBD1 (6 bases). Germline V gene lookup returns CDR1 SGHNT and CDR2 YENEEA. Trimming left V 2 bases short and J 6 bases short, with 9 bases between. The CDR3 totals 13 residues. CDR3 in DNA: TGTGCCAGCAGCTTATCCCAGGGGGATACGCAGTATTTT. This translates into CASSLSQGDTQYF.

This clonotype was recorded a few times. V is TRBV5-1 and J is TRBJ2-5; 8 bases match TRBD1. The germline CDR1 and CDR2 sequences are SGHRS and YFSETQ. The CDR3 is 15 residues long. V shed 4 bases and J 4 bases; nucleotides not matched to a gene: 9. The CDR3: CASSRGQGLRETQYF. The CDR3 coding sequence is TGCGCCAGCAGCCGCGGACAGGGTTTACGAGAGACCCAGTACTTC.

This clonotype was seen a handful of times. The V and J genes are TRBV7-9 and TRBJ2-2; D uncertain. CDR3 length: 12 residues. The V end was cut by 3 bases, the J end by 6 bases, with 5 bases between. Germline lookup yields CDR1 SEHNR and CDR2 FQNEAQ (reference sequence). CDR3 DNA sequence: TGTGCCAGCAGCTTGCTTCCCGGGGAGCTGTTTTTT. Protein: CASSLLPGELFF.

This clonotype was seen a handful of times. The rearrangement uses TRBV5-1 and TRBJ2-6; 9 bases line up with TRBD1. The V gene end was trimmed by 4 bases and the J gene end by 2 bases; junction bases not matched to a gene: 1. In germline, CDR1 is SGHRS, CDR2 YFSETQ. This CDR3 region has 15 residues. The CDR3 loop reads CASSRTGAGANVLTF. The CDR3 coding sequence is TGCGCCAGCAGCCGGACAGGGGCTGGGGCCAACGTCCTGACTTTC.

This clonotype was detected many times. This chain joins TRBV5-1 and TRBJ2-1; D remains unclear. Per the germline V gene, CDR1 is SGHRS and CDR2 is YFSETQ. Trimming removed 0 bases from V and 1 base from J, with 14 bases in between. The CDR3 is made up of 17 amino acids. The CDR3 loop is CASSLDGATPSYNEQFF. The CDR3 DNA follows: TGCGCCAGCAGCTTGGATGGCGCTACCCCTTCCTACAATGAGCAGTTCTTC.

The chain has TRBV5-1 and TRBJ2-2, with 11 positions matching TRBD2. Trimming cost V 2 bases and J 0 bases; bases outside gene matches: 9. The CDR3 is made up of 19 amino acids. Germline assignment: CDR1 SGHRS and CDR2 YFSETQ. The CDR3 sequence is CASSLAYPGLAANTGELFF. Written as DNA, the CDR3 is TGCGCCAGCAGCTTAGCCTATCCGGGACTAGCGGCGAACACCGGGGAGCTGTTTTTT.

The V and J genes are TRBV20-1 and TRBJ2-4; the D is unclear. The V gene lost 1 base and the J gene lost 0 bases, with 16 bases spanning the gap. The CDR3 is 17 residues long. Germline-derived CDR1 and CDR2 are DFQATT and SNEGSKA (reference sequence). Written as DNA, the CDR3 is TGCAGTGCTAGAGTTTATAGTAAACACGTAGCCAAAAACATTCAGTACTTC. Translated, it gives CSARVYSKHVAKNIQYF.

The CDR3, as DNA: TGTGCCAGCAGCCCAGGGCCTTTAACTAATGAAAAACTGTTTTTT. Encoded protein: CASSPGPLTNEKLFF. The chain is built from TRBV11-3 and TRBJ1-4; TRBD1 is a possible D gene (5 bases). The V gene lost 5 bases and the J gene lost 1 base, with 11 bases spanning the gap. Germline CDR1 reads SGHNT; CDR2 reads YENEEA. The CDR3 contains 15 residues. Based on the CDR3 plus reference TRBV11-3 and TRBJ1-4, the full variable domain is EAGVVQSPRYKIIEKKQPVAFWCNPISGHNTLYWYLQNLGQGPELLIRYENEEAVDDSQLPKDRFSAERLKGVDSTLKIQPAELGDSAVYLCASSPGPLTNEKLFFGSGTQLSVL.

In this sample, this clonotype turned up a few times. The chain joins TRBV27 to TRBJ2-1; 7 bases map to TRBD2. This CDR3 is built from 13 residues. With 5 bases clipped from V and 9 bases from J, the junction kept 7 bases outside the gene matches. The germline gives CDR1 MNHEY, CDR2 SMNVEV (reference sequence). The CDR3 here is CASSRAGAVEQFF. CDR3 DNA sequence: TGTGCCAGCAGTAGGGCGGGAGCGGTTGAGCAGTTCTTC.

The chain is built from TRBV20-1 and TRBJ2-1; D is perhaps TRBD2 (6 bases). Trimming stripped 2 bases from V and 0 bases from J, with 17 bases between. CDR3 length: 17 residues. Germline values: CDR1 DFQATT, CDR2 SNEGSKA (reference sequence). The CDR3 nucleotides are TGCAGTGCTAGAAACACCTTAGCGACTAGCTCCTACAATGAGCAGTTCTTC. This codes for CSARNTLATSSYNEQFF.

This clonotype showed up many times. V gene TRBV12-3 or TRBV12-4 combines with J gene TRBJ1-2, with a tentative D call TRBD1 (5 bases). This CDR3 is built from 15 residues. The ends were cut back, 7 bases at V and 2 bases at J, with 17 bases in the middle. The CDR3 region is CASKPSGLPNYGYTF. DNA for the CDR3: TGTGCCAGCAAACCATCGGGACTTCCAAACTATGGCTACACCTTC.

This clonotype has more than one count but fewer than ten. The chain uses TRBV3-1 and TRBJ2-7, with TRBD2 as a possible D gene (6 bases). Trimming took 1 base from V and 2 from J, leaving 12 bases between them. CDR3 length: 15 residues. Germline assignment: CDR1 LGHDT and CDR2 YNNKEL (reference sequence). The CDR3 nucleotides read TGTGCCAGCAGCCAAGTTTTGGGGAGGACCTACGAGCAGTACTTC. Translating it yields CASSQVLGRTYEQYF.

In its sample, this clonotype was seen a few times. The V gene is TRBV5-1, the J gene TRBJ2-1; D unresolved. Germline V gives CDR1 SGHRS, CDR2 YFSETQ. Trimming pared 0 bases from V and 0 bases from J, leaving 10 bases between. This CDR3 spans 16 amino acids. The CDR3 nucleotides read TGCGCCAGCAGCTTGGAGGCTCAGCGCTCCTACAATGAGCAGTTCTTC. It yields the protein CASSLEAQRSYNEQFF. Full variable domain (missing parts from reference TRBV5-1 and TRBJ2-1): KAGVTQTPRYLIKTRGQQVTLSCSPISGHRSVSWYQQTPGQGLQFLFEYFSETQRNKGNFPGRFSGRQFSNSRSEMNVSTLELGDSALYLCASSLEAQRSYNEQFFGPGTRLTVL.

This clonotype was observed a handful of times. The V and J genes are TRBV4-1 and TRBJ2-1; unclear D gene. The CDR3 length is 14 residues. Trimming cost V 3 bases and J 6 bases, with 12 bases left between them. Germline V gene data show CDR1 as MGHRA and CDR2 as YSYEKL. The chain's CDR3 is CASSHWLQANEQFF. The CDR3 bases are TGCGCCAGCAGCCATTGGCTTCAGGCCAATGAGCAGTTCTTC.

Ten or more counts support this clonotype. This chain uses TRBV10-1 with TRBJ2-7; a possible D gene is TRBD2 (6 bases). The V and J ends lost 3 bases and 6 bases respectively, with 15 bases between them. The CDR3 is 14 amino acids. Germline CDR1 reads WNHNN; CDR2 reads SYGVQD (reference sequence). The CDR3 bases are TGCGCCAGCAGTGATGGTCAAATCGGGGGCGAGCAGTACTTC. It is translated as CASSDGQIGGEQYF.

This clonotype has at least ten counts. V is TRBV7-9 and J is TRBJ2-1; the D gene is possibly TRBD1 (6 bases). Trimming cost V 6 bases and J 0 bases, with 12 bases left between them. The CDR3 is made up of 15 amino acids. The V gene's germline CDR1 is SEHNR and CDR2 FQNEAQ (reference sequence). CDR3 protein: CASSRLGGSYNEQFF. CDR3 DNA sequence: TGTGCCAGCAGTCGTCTAGGGGGCTCCTACAATGAGCAGTTCTTC.

This clonotype has more than one count but fewer than ten. This chain connects TRBV5-1 to TRBJ2-7, with 11 bases lining up with TRBD2. V trimming: 5 bases; J trimming: 1 base; junction bases outside the gene matches: 5. The CDR3 length is 15 residues. Germline values: CDR1 SGHRS, CDR2 YFSETQ. For the CDR3, the DNA is TGCGCCAGCAGTTACATAGCGGGAGGGTCCTACGAGCAGTACTTC. This gives the protein CASSYIAGGSYEQYF.

For this clonotype: A read error may be the cause here, since a much bigger clone is one base away. The chain recombines TRBV6-2 or TRBV6-3 with TRBJ2-1; D is possibly TRBD2 (6 bases). Deletions cut 7 bases from V and 8 bases from J, with 21 bases between. This CDR3 contains 15 residues. Germline V gene sequence: CDR1 MNHEY, CDR2 SVGEGT. The CDR3 region has the DNA TGTGCCAGCACTGGCCGACTAGACGGTATCTATGAGCAGTTCTTC. It is translated as CASTGRLDGIYEQFF.